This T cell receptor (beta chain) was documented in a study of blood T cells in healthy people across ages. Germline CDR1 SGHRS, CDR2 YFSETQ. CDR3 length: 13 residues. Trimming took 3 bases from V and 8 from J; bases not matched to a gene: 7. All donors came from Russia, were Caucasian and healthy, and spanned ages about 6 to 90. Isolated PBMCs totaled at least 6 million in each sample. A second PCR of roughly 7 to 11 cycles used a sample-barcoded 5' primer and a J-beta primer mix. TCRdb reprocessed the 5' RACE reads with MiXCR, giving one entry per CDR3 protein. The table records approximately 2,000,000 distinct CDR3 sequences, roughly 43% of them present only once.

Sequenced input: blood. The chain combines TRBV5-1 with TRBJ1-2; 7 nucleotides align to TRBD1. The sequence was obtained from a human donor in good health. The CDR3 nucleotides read TGCGCCAGCAGCTCGCGACAGGGCCAAGGCTACACCTTC. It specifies CASSSRQGQGYTF.